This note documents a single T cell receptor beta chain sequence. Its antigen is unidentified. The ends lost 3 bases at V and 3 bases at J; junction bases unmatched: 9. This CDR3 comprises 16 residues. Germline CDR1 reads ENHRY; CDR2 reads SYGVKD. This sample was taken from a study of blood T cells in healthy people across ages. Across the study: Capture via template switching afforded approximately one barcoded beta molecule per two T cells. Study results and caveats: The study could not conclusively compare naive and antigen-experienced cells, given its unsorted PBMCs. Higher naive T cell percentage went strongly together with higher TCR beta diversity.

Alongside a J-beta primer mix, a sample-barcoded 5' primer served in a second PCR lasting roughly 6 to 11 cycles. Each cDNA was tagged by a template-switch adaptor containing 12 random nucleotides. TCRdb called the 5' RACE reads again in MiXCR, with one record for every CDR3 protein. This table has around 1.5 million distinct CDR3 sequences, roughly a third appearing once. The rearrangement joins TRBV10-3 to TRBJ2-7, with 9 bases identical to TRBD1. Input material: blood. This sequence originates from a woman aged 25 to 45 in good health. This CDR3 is CAISDISGTGNYEQYF. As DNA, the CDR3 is TGTGCCATCAGTGACATTTCCGGGACAGGGAACTACGAGCAGTACTTC.